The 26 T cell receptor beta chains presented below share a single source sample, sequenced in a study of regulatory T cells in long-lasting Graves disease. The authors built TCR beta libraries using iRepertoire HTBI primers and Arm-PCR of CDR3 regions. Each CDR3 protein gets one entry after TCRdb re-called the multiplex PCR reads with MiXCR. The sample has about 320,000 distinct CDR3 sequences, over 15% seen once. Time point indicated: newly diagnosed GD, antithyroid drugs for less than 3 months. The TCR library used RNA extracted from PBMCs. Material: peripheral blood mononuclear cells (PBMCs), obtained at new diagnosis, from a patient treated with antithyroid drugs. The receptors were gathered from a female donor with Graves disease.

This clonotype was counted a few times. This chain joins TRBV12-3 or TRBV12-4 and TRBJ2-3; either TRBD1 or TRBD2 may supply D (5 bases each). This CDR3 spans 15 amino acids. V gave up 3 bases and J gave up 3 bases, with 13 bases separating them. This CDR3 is CASSFGGIETDTQYF. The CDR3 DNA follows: TGTGCCAGCAGTTTTGGGGGAATAGAAACAGATACGCAGTATTTT.

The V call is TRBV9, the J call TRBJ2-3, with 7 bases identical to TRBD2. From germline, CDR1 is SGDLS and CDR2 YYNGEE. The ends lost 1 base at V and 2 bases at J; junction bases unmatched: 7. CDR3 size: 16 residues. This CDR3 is CASSVTSELDTDTQYF. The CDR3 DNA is TGTGCCAGCAGCGTAACTAGCGAATTGGACACAGATACGCAGTATTTT. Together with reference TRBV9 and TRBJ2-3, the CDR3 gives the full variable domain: DSGVTQTPKHLITATGQRVTLRCSPRSGDLSVYWYQQSLDQGLQFLIQYYNGEERAKGNILERFSAQQFPDLHSELNLSSLELGDSALYFCASSVTSELDTDTQYFGPGTRLTVL.

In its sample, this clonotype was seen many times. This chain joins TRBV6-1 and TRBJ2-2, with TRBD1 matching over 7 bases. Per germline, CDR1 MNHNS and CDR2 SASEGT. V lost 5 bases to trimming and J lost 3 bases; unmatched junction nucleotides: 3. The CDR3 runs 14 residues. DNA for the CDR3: TGTGCCAGCAGTCCCGGGACAGACACCGGGGAGCTGTTTTTT. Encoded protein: CASSPGTDTGELFF.

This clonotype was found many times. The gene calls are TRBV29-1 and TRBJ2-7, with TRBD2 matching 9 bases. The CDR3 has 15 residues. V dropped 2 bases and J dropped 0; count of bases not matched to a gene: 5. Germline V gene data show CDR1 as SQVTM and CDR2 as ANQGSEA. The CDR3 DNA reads TGCAGCGTTGAACGACTAGCGGAGACCTCCTACGAGCAGTACTTC. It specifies CSVERLAETSYEQYF.

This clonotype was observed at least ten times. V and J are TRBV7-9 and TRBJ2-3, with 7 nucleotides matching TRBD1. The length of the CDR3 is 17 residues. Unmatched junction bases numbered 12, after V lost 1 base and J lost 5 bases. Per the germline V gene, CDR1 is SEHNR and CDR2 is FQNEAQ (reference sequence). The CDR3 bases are TGTGCCAGCAGCTTAGAGGCCTACAGGGGAACCCGAGATACGCAGTATTTT. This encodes CASSLEAYRGTRDTQYF.

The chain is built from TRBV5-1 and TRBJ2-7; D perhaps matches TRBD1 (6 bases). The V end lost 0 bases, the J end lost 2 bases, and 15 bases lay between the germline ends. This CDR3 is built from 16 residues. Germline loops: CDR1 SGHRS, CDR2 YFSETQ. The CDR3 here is CASSLDGAGVTYEQYF. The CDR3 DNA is TGCGCCAGCAGCTTGGACGGGGCAGGGGTCACCTACGAGCAGTACTTC.

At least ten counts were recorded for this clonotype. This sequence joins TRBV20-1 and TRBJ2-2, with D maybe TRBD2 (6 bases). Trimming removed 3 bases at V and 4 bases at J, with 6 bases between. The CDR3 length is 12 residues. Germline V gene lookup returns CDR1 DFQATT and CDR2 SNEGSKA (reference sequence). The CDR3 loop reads CSARRGTGELFF. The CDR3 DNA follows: TGCAGTGCTAGGCGGGGCACCGGGGAGCTGTTTTTT.

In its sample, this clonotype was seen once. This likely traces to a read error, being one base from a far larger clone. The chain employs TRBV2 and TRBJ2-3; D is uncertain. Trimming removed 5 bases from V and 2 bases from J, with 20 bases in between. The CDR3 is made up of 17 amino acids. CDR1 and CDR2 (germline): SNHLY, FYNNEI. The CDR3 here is CASSYSSHQAITDTQYF. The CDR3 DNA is TGTGCCAGCAGTTACTCGTCCCACCAAGCTATCACAGATACGCAGTATTTT.

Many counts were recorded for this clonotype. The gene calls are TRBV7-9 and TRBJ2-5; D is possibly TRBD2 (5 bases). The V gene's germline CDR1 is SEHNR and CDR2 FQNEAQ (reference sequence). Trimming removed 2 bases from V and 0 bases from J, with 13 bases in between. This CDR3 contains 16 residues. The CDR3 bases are TGTGCCAGCAGCTTAAGGGCCGGGATGTACCAAGAGACCCAGTACTTC. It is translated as CASSLRAGMYQETQYF.

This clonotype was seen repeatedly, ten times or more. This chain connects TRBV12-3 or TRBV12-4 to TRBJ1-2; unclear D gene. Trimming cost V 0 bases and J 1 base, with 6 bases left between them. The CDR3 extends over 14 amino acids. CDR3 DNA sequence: TGTGCCAGCAGTTTAGCCGGGCTTAACTATGGCTACACCTTC. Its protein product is CASSLAGLNYGYTF.

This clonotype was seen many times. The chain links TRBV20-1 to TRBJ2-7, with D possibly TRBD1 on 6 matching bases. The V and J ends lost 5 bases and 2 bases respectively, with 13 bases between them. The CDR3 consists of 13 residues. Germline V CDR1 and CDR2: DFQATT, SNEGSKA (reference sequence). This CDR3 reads CSAGGSGTYEQYF. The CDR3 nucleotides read TGCAGTGCTGGGGGCTCGGGTACCTACGAGCAGTACTTC.

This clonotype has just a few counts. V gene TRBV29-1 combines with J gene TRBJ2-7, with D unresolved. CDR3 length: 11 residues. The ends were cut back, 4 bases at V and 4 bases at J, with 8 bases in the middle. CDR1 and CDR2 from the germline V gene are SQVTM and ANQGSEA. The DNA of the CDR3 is TGCAGCGTTGGAGGTGTTTACGAGCAGTACTTC. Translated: CSVGGVYEQYF.

The CDR3 DNA reads TGTGCCAGTAGTAACCCCAGGTTGGAGGGGGCCCGTCAGCCCCAGCATTTT. Translating it yields CASSNPRLEGARQPQHF. The chain has TRBV19 and TRBJ1-5, with TRBD1 identical over 7 bases. V lost 4 bases, J lost 6 bases, and 15 bases stayed unmatched. Germline V gene lookup returns CDR1 LNHDA and CDR2 SQIVND (reference sequence). The CDR3 is 17 residues long.

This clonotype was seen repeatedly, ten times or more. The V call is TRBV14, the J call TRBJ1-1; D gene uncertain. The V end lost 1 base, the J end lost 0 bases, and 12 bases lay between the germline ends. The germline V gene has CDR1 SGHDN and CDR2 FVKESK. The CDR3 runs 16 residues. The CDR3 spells CASSQAGQEMNTEAFF. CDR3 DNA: TGTGCCAGCAGCCAAGCGGGTCAAGAGATGAACACTGAAGCTTTCTTT.

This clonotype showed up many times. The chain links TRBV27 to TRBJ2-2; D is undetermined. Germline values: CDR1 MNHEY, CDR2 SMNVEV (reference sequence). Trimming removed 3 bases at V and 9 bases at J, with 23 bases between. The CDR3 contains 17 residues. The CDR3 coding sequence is TGTGCCAGCAGTTTTGATATGAAGGATCCATCGATTAGGGAGCTGTTTTTT. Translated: CASSFDMKDPSIRELFF.

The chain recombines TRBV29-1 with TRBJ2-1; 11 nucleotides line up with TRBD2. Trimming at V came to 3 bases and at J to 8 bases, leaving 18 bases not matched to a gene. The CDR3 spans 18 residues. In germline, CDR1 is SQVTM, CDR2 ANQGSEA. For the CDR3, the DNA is TGCAGCGTTGACCAAGGCCTCATACTAGCGGGAGAGCTGGATGAGCAGTTCTTC. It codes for CSVDQGLILAGELDEQFF.

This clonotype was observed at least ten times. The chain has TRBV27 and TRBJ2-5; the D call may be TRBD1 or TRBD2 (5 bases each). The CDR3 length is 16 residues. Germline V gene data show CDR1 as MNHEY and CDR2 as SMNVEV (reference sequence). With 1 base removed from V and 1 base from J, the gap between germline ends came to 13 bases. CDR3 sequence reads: CASSLYSGAPQETQYF. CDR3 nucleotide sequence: TGTGCCAGCAGTTTATACTCCGGGGCCCCCCAAGAGACCCAGTACTTC.

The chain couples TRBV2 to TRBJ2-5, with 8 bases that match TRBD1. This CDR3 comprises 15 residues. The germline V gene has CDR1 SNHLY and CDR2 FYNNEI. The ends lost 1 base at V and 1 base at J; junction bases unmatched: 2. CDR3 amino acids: CASSEDQGAQETQYF. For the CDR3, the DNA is TGTGCCAGCAGTGAAGATCAGGGGGCCCAAGAGACCCAGTACTTC.

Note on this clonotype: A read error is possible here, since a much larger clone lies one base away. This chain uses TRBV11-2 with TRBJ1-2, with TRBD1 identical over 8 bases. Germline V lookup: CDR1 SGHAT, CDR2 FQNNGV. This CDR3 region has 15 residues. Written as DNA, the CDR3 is TGTGTCAGCAGCTCGGCAGGGGGCTGGAACTATGGCTACACCTTC. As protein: CVSSSAGGWNYGYTF.

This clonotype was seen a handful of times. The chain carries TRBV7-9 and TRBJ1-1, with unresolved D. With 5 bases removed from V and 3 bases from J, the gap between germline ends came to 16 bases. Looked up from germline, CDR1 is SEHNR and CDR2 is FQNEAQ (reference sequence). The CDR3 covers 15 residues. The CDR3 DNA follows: TGTGCCAGCAGCGACTGGGCCGCGGAGGACACTGAAGCTTTCTTT. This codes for CASSDWAAEDTEAFF.

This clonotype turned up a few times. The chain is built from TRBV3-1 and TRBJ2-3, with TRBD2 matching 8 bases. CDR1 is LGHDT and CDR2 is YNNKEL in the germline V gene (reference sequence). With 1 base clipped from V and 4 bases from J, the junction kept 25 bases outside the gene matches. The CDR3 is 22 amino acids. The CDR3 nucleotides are TGTGCCAGCAGCCAAGTCCATCAGGGTGGTATGGGAAGCGGGAGATTGGCAGATACGCAGTATTTT. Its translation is CASSQVHQGGMGSGRLADTQYF.

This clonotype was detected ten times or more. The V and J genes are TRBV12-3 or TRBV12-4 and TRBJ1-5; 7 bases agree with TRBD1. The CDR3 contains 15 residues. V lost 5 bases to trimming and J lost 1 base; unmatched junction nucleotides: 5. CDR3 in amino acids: CASSRSGGSNQPQHF. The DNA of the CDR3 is TGTGCCAGCAGTCGCTCAGGGGGAAGCAATCAGCCCCAGCATTTT.

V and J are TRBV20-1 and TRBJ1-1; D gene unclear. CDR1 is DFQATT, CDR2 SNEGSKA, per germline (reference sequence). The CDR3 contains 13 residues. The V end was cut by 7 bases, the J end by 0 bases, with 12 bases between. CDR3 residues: CSGTDPLNTEAFF. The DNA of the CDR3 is TGCAGTGGGACGGATCCTTTGAACACTGAAGCTTTCTTT.

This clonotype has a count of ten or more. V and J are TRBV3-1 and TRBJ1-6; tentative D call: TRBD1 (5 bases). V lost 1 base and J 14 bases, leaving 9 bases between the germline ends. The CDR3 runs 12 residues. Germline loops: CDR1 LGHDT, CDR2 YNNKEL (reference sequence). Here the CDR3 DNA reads TGTGCCAGCAGCCAAGGCGACAGAACCCTCCACTTT. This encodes CASSQGDRTLHF.

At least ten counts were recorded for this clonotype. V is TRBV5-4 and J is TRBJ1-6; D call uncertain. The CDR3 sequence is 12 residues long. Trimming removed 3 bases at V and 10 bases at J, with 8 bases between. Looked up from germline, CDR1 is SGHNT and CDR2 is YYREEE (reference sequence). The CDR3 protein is CASSSPSSPLHF. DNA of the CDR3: TGTGCCAGCAGCTCCCCAAGCTCACCCCTCCACTTT.

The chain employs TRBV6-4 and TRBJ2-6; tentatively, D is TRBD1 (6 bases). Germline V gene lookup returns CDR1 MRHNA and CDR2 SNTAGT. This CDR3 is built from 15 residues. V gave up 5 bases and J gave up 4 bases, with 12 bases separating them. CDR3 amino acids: CASSYTGRGANVLTF. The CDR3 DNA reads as TGTGCCAGCAGTTATACAGGGAGAGGGGCCAACGTCCTGACTTTC.